This T cell receptor (beta chain) was profiled in a study of cytomegalovirus exposure and HLA in healthy donors (dated 2017 in TCRdb). Broadly, across the study: In an earlier analysis of roughly 500 of the donors, about 260 Gb of sequence data and 120 million or so unique TCR beta sequences from about 179 million T cells were reported. Around 300 gigabases of sequencing data and approximately 93 million unique TCR sequences were included in an early release covering several hundred HLA-typed donors. The genetic ancestry cluster associated with self-reported Caucasian donors included 70% to 85% of the approximately 400 genotyped donors. The study was designed to test whether signatures of past pathogen exposure could be identified by cataloging public T cell receptors. The study used immunosequencing to profile the T cell repertoires of 666 subjects and linked those repertoires to cytomegalovirus serostatus. Along with the roughly 700-subject first cohort, a separate validation cohort of 120 different subjects was used. To predict cytomegalovirus infection status, the study combined high-throughput TCR immunosequencing, statistical association of individual TCRs with disease status, and machine learning. A later analysis re-examined previously published TCR beta repertoires from around 670 donors and added high-resolution HLA genotyping to investigate patterns of TCR occurrence. The later analysis used no new phenotypic data to find candidate immune exposures, relying instead on TCR beta sequences and their occurrence across donors. An earlier analysis of several hundred of the donors applied high-throughput TCR beta sequencing to assess whether each TCR beta V gene segment acted as functional or pseudogenic. Alongside the repertoire data, information on donor age, sex, ethnicity and CMV serostatus was compiled. In a later genetic analysis, genome-wide SNP genotypes for about three fifths of the roughly 670 donors were used, and that subset was treated as a discovery cohort. Every repertoire in the discovery cohort had been generated on one and the same sequencing platform. Class I and class II HLA loci were covered by the typing at four-digit resolution. Typing coverage varied by locus: roughly 629-630 donors for A, B, C, DRB1 and DQB1; approximately 560 for DQA1; more than 600 for DPA1; roughly 450 for DPB1. Four or five DR-DQ haplotypes were handled as single units for association and clustering because linkage in the cohort was strong. Across approximately 420 genotyped donors of the cohort, an average of about 250,000 unique TCR beta nucleotide sequences per donor were sequenced, and 15% to 20% of those sequences were non-productive.

In total, around 600 healthy bone marrow donors made up the cohort. At the time of sampling, every cohort member was nominally healthy, though immune exposures that went unrecorded were likely present. The donor tested CMV seropositive, placing the donor among the approximately 310 seropositive members of the cohort. Every donor gave a peripheral blood sample, and the peripheral blood mononuclear cells from that sample were used for TCR beta sequencing. Genomic DNA extraction from the blood cell samples was performed with the Qiagen DNeasy Blood Extraction Kit. In regard to this clone: Its antigen is unknown.

Library construction relied on the immunoSEQ multiplex PCR assay. For the multiplex PCR, a mixture combining 60 forward primers for TCR Vbeta segments and 13 reverse primers for TCR Jbeta segments was used. The CDR3 region of rearranged TCR beta genes was amplified from genomic DNA by a multiplex PCR assay. The Illumina HiSeq System was used to sequence the amplified TCR beta libraries as 87-base-pair reads. Per the source publication's procedure: In a later analysis, about 80 million unique TCR beta chains were counted across the 650 to 750 repertoires, and roughly 9.9 million of these chains were shared by at least two donors. A nearest-neighbor algorithm error-corrected the raw reads and collapsed the reads into unique sequences, merging closely related sequences to remove PCR and sequencing errors. Alignment of CDR3 sequences to IMGT reference sequences was used to assign V, D and J gene segments. Each retained sequence needed at least a six-nucleotide match to both a V gene segment and a J gene segment. A rearrangement was called productive if the CDR3 had no stop codons and remained in frame with V and J, and every other rearrangement was called non-productive. Following IMGT convention, CDR3 was defined as the stretch from the second conserved V-encoded cysteine up to the conserved J-encoded phenylalanine. In an earlier analysis of around 570 of the donors, sequences lacking an unambiguous match to a single V gene segment were excluded. In an earlier analysis of 587 of the donors, V segments were called functional above 56.7% productive rearrangements and were called segregating when the between-donor standard deviation exceeded 5%. To diagnose cytomegalovirus status from the catalog of TCR beta chain sequences, a statistical classification framework was built. V and J gene assignment, in a later analysis, came from comparing TCR nucleotide sequences with IMGT/GENE-DB human TR gene sequences. The TCRdist pipeline was used in a later analysis to assign CDR3 sequences and most-parsimonious VDJ recombination scenarios. In a later analysis, each TCR beta chain was defined by its CDR3 amino acid sequence together with its V-gene family, and reads without a unique V-gene family were excluded. A later analysis removed several hundred highly shared, low-generation-probability nucleotide sequences to deal with suspected cross-contamination and a sequencing artifact. In a later analysis, a clonal expansion index for each public chain was calculated from normalized within-repertoire ranks of inferred template counts. In a later analysis, generation probabilities were computed using a VDJ recombination model fitted to out-of-frame rearrangements, and the results were checked against IGoR. In a later analysis, hypergeometric tests were used to score TCR-TCR, TCR-HLA and TCR-CMV co-occurrence, with a repertoire-size bias correction applied to TCR pairs. In a later analysis, false discovery rates were estimated by permuting HLA or CMV assignments 20 times. A later analysis grouped co-occurring TCRs with DBSCAN, adding TCRdist sequence similarity when clustering within HLA-allele-positive subsets. For co-occurrence clustering, repertoires with fewer than 30,000 or more than 120,000 public chains were excluded, along with roughly 5 repertoires with anomalous nucleotide sharing. Not all clones reach the TCRdb copy of this immuneACCESS table, which keeps in-frame sequences only. Checked studies attribute under half of the gap to unresolved V genes and leave the rest unexplained. That table supplies the V and J calls and clone size; D and trimming were determined from the DNA. The sample table holds approximately 20,000 clones. The ten largest clones add up to about a fifth of the sample.

Broader findings and caveats from the paper: The earlier analysis of approximately 590 of the donors excluded some 15 rarely observed V segments, including chromosome 9 orphons, because counts were too low. Most CMV-associated TCR beta chains appeared to be HLA-restricted in a later analysis, and the HLA associations seemed to be driven largely by CMV exposure. The study gave a list of some 150 TCR beta chains associated with cytomegalovirus. A further reported finding was that TCR beta sequences accurately predicted the HLA-A and HLA-B alleles for most subjects in the first cohort. A later genetic analysis associated a missense DCLRE1C variant with V-gene and J-gene trimming of TCR beta chains, and an independent cohort replicated the association. Several of the top co-occurrence clusters appeared to be linked to parvovirus B19, influenza, CMV and Epstein-Barr virus, according to a later analysis. When HLA alleles, especially DR and DQ, strongly co-occurred, TCR associations were difficult to assign to individual alleles. Sequencing depth was assumed to be roughly uniform across donors in the presence/absence analyses, though that assumption may not hold. A later genetic analysis reported fewer N-insertions in productive TCRs among donors in an Asian-associated ancestry cluster than the approximately 670-donor mean. The classifier was reported to diagnose cytomegalovirus status with high specificity and sensitivity in both the original cohort and the validation cohort. The authors suggested that the approach could potentially be generalized to other disease states and immunological phenotypes. In a later analysis, 16,951 TCR beta sequences were associated with specific HLA alleles at a false discovery rate of 0.05. The cohort was sequenced for TCR beta chains only, and without alpha or paired-chain data the features that could be detected were limited. Because HLA typing was missing for some donors at each locus, association tests included only the typed subset. Some IMGT-functional V segments, including TRBV6-2 and TRBV6-3, could not be told apart with the 87-base-pair reads, so those segments were excluded. In an earlier analysis of around 600 of the donors, most TCR beta V segments were observed in productive rearrangements about 87% or about 30% of the time, broadly matching IMGT annotations. In vitro tests confirmed that a few of the cytomegalovirus-associated TCR beta chains recognize cytomegalovirus antigens. In a later analysis, HLA-associated TCR beta chains were found to be more clonally expanded and to have lower generation probabilities than equally common non-associated chains. Correlated functional status among segregating V segments might reflect linkage disequilibrium, but an unknown experimental factor could not be ruled out. The sequencing pipeline was judged likely to have produced a cluster of highly shared sequence variants as a technical artifact. A later analysis found that TCR association rates varied across HLA loci, with DRB1 alleles showing the most associated TCRs and HLA-C alleles the fewest. For the cohort, immune exposure information was limited to CMV serostatus. While some public TCRs were present in many individuals, most TCR sequences turned up only very rarely across donors.

Including cysteine and phenylalanine, the CDR3 has 12 amino acids. Only CDR3 DNA remains: 36 bases, in frame from the first base. The junction shows trimming of 4 bases on V and 9 bases on J, plus 14 bases between the germline ends. CDR1 and CDR2, per the germline V gene (reference sequence), are SGHNT and YYREEE. This TCR was sampled from a man in his 60s in good health and CMV-seropositive. The chain couples TRBV5-4 to TRBJ2-7; D gene: possibly TRBD1, on 5 matching bases. Material: PBMCs. CDR3 protein: CASSPDTQVQYF. In nucleotide form, the sequence is TGTGCCAGCAGCCCGGACACCCAGGTGCAGTACTTC.